These 32 T cell receptor beta chains share one sample of origin, sequenced in a study of shared clonotypes between healthy human individuals. Libraries were prepared by immunoSEQ multiplex PCR; TCRdb keeps only in-frame clonotypes and omits some of them. The profile covers just over 2,000,000 clones, with roughly 94% appearing a single time and 0.85% to 1.2% taken by the ten largest. Terminally differentiated effector memory CD45RA+ cells were left out of the naive CD8 fraction, which was CD45RO-negative and positively selected for CCR7. Sequenced sample: naive CD8+ T cells sorted from blood. The receptor source for this set is a man between 18 and 35 years old in good health.

The chain couples TRBV4-1 to TRBJ1-4, with D perhaps matching TRBD1 (6 bases). The CDR3 extends over 15 amino acids. Trimming took off 4 bases at V and 3 bases at J, with 12 bases between the two ends. Germline V CDR1 and CDR2: MGHRA, YSYEKL. This CDR3 reads CASSPYRAANEKLFF. CDR3 nucleotide sequence: TGCGCCAGCAGCCCTTACAGGGCGGCTAATGAAAAACTGTTTTTT.

The chain has TRBV27 and TRBJ2-3; tentatively, D is TRBD1 (5 bases). This CDR3 has 15 residues. Germline V gives CDR1 MNHEY, CDR2 SMNVEV (reference sequence). Deletions cut 5 bases from V and 2 bases from J, with 14 bases between. CDR3 sequence: CASSPNDRSTDTQYF. The CDR3 nucleotides are TGTGCCAGCAGTCCCAATGACAGATCCACAGATACGCAGTATTTT.

This chain joins TRBV5-1 and TRBJ2-7; D perhaps matches TRBD1 (6 bases). Germline values: CDR1 SGHRS, CDR2 YFSETQ. Trimming cost V 0 bases and J 2 bases, with 12 bases left between them. The CDR3 is 15 amino acids. This CDR3 is CASSLDDRFAYEQYF. The CDR3 DNA is TGCGCCAGCAGCTTGGACGACAGGTTTGCCTACGAGCAGTACTTC.

The gene calls are TRBV27 and TRBJ2-1, with D possibly being TRBD1 (6 bases). CDR1 MNHEY and CDR2 SMNVEV come from the germline V gene (reference sequence). The length of the CDR3 is 14 residues. V lost 3 bases and J 9 bases, leaving 15 bases between the germline ends. The CDR3, as DNA: TGTGCCAGCAGTTTGGACAGTTCGGGGTTTGAGCAGTTCTTC. It encodes CASSLDSSGFEQFF.

This clone was observed once. V and J are TRBV9 and TRBJ2-7; 9 positions match TRBD2. The length of the CDR3 is 15 residues. Germline CDR1 and CDR2: SGDLS and YYNGEE. The trim removed 4 bases at V and 0 bases at J, leaving 5 bases unmatched. The CDR3 region is CASSPLAGLSYEQYF. The CDR3 nucleotides read TGTGCCAGCAGCCCACTAGCGGGCCTCTCCTACGAGCAGTACTTC. Complete variable domain (other parts from reference TRBV9 and TRBJ2-7): DSGVTQTPKHLITATGQRVTLRCSPRSGDLSVYWYQQSLDQGLQFLIQYYNGEERAKGNILERFSAQQFPDLHSELNLSSLELGDSALYFCASSPLAGLSYEQYFGPGTRLTVT.

As concerns this clone: This same CDR3 is encoded by further DNA sequences in the sample. For the CDR3, the DNA is TGTGCCAGCAGCGTTGGGGGTACAACTAATGAAAAACTGTTTTTT. As protein: CASSVGGTTNEKLFF. The chain recombines TRBV9 with TRBJ1-4; tentatively, D is TRBD1 (5 bases). Germline CDR1 SGDLS, CDR2 YYNGEE. The ends were cut back, 2 bases at V and 0 bases at J, with 8 bases in the middle. The CDR3 extends over 15 amino acids.

This chain links TRBV29-1 with TRBJ2-5; possibly TRBD1 for D (5 bases). CDR3 length: 15 residues. Trimming took off 0 bases at V and 9 bases at J, with 20 bases between the two ends. From germline, CDR1 is SQVTM and CDR2 ANQGSEA. In nucleotides, the CDR3 is TGCAGCGTTGAAGAGGCCGACACTGGGGCGGCGGCCCAGTACTTC. It specifies CSVEEADTGAAAQYF.

CDR3 sequence: CASSQEQGSINEQFF. Written as DNA, the CDR3 is TGCGCCAGCAGCCAAGAGCAGGGGAGTATCAATGAGCAGTTCTTC. The V and J genes are TRBV4-3 and TRBJ2-1; weak D call: TRBD1 (6 bases). Germline V CDR1 and CDR2: LGHNA, YSLEER. The germline V and J ends were trimmed by 0 bases and 6 bases, with 12 bases remaining between them. The CDR3 consists of 15 residues.

This clone was observed a few times. This sequence joins TRBV19 and TRBJ2-3; maybe TRBD2 (5 bases). The germline V gene has CDR1 LNHDA and CDR2 SQIVND (reference sequence). V was cut by 7 bases and J by 0 bases, with 17 bases left in between. There are 16 residues in the CDR3. In DNA, the CDR3 is TGTGCCAGTAATAGTTACGAGGGAGCTAGCACAGATACGCAGTATTTT. Its protein product is CASNSYEGASTDTQYF.

The chain has TRBV6-6 and TRBJ1-6; TRBD1 might be the D (5 bases). The CDR3 consists of 16 residues. The germline gives CDR1 MNHNY, CDR2 SVGAGI (reference sequence). V lost 5 bases and J 7 bases, leaving 18 bases between the germline ends. This chain's CDR3 is CASSGDPNPSNSPLHF. In DNA, the CDR3 is TGTGCCAGCAGTGGGGACCCAAACCCCAGCAATTCACCCCTCCACTTT.

V usage is TRBV28 and J usage is TRBJ1-1; no clear D gene. V gave up 1 base and J gave up 4 bases, with 10 bases separating them. This CDR3 has 14 amino acids. Germline V gene sequence: CDR1 MDHEN, CDR2 SYDVKM. Written as DNA, the CDR3 is TGTGCCAGCAGTTTATTAGGAGAAGCCACTGAAGCTTTCTTT. It encodes CASSLLGEATEAFF.

The chain uses TRBV7-2 and TRBJ2-7; D is unresolved. The CDR3 is 13 amino acids. Looked up from germline, CDR1 is SGHTA and CDR2 is FQGNSA. The V and J ends lost 5 bases and 0 bases respectively, with 8 bases between them. This CDR3 is CASSLHNSYEQYF. CDR3 nucleotide sequence: TGTGCCAGCAGCCTACATAACTCCTACGAGCAGTACTTC. Based on the CDR3 plus reference TRBV7-2 and TRBJ2-7, the full variable domain is GAGVSQSPSNKVTEKGKDVELRCDPISGHTALYWYRQSLGQGLEFLIYFQGNSAPDKSGLPSDRFSAERTGGSVSTLTIQRTQQEDSAVYLCASSLHNSYEQYFGPGTRLTVT.

This chain links TRBV5-4 with TRBJ2-3, with D hard to call. The germline V and J ends were trimmed by 0 bases and 5 bases, with 10 bases remaining between them. The CDR3 length is 14 residues. From germline, CDR1 is SGHNT and CDR2 YYREEE (reference sequence). The CDR3 DNA reads as TGTGCCAGCAGCTTGGTTGGCACCCTAGATACGCAGTATTTT. Translating it yields CASSLVGTLDTQYF.

This clone was observed a handful of times. The genes are TRBV30 and TRBJ2-7, with 7 bases lining up with TRBD2. This CDR3 spans 12 amino acids. Germline loops: CDR1 GTSNPN, CDR2 SVGIG (reference sequence). The J segment lost 5 bases and the V segment lost 5 bases, leaving 6 bases of the junction unmatched. Here the CDR3 reads CAWSGGSHEQYF. CDR3 nucleotides: TGTGCCTGGTCGGGGGGAAGTCACGAGCAGTACTTC.

This chain connects TRBV5-1 to TRBJ2-7; the match to TRBD2 covers 13 bases. Germline V gene sequence: CDR1 SGHRS, CDR2 YFSETQ. The V segment lost 2 bases and the J segment 3 bases; nucleotides outside the gene matches: 14. The CDR3 spans 19 residues. The CDR3 DNA reads as TGCGCCAGCAGCTTAGACCCGAAAGGGACTAGCGGGATCCTCTACGAGCAGTACTTC. Amino acid sequence: CASSLDPKGTSGILYEQYF.

The chain has TRBV5-6 and TRBJ2-7; D could derive from TRBD1 or TRBD2 (6 bases each). This CDR3 has 14 residues. Trimming removed 4 bases at V and 6 bases at J, with 17 bases between. Per germline, CDR1 SGHDT and CDR2 YYEEEE. This CDR3 reads CASSLGGLGVEQYF. CDR3 nucleotides: TGTGCCAGCAGCCTCGGGGGCCTGGGGGTCGAGCAGTACTTC.

The rearrangement uses TRBV27 and TRBJ2-1, with TRBD1 matching 8 bases. This CDR3 has 16 residues. Germline-derived CDR1 and CDR2 are MNHEY and SMNVEV (reference sequence). Trimming cost V 0 bases and J 12 bases; bases outside gene matches: 13. Here the CDR3 DNA reads TGTGCCAGCAGTTTATCGGCGGCAGGGGGCCCGCCCGGGCAGTTCTTC. Protein product: CASSLSAAGGPPGQFF.

The chain employs TRBV12-5 and TRBJ2-1; D is ambiguous. CDR1 is LGHNT, CDR2 FRNRAP, per germline. V lost 2 bases and J lost 8, with 10 bases in between. The CDR3 loop spans 13 amino acids. The DNA of the CDR3 is TGTGCTAGTGGTTTGCTAAGCCCGGATGAGCAGTTCTTC. Protein: CASGLLSPDEQFF.

The genes are TRBV28 and TRBJ2-7; D might be TRBD2 (5 bases). Germline CDR1 reads MDHEN; CDR2 reads SYDVKM. The CDR3 is 14 amino acids. V was trimmed by 6 bases and J by 3 bases, leaving 15 bases between them. This CDR3 reads CASSTAGINYEQYF. The CDR3 DNA follows: TGTGCCAGCAGCACCGCCGGGATAAACTACGAGCAGTACTTC.

This clone was detected once. CDR3 sequence: CASSLAARGSTDTQYF. CDR3 in DNA: TGTGCCAGCAGCTTGGCAGCCAGGGGGAGCACAGATACGCAGTATTTT. The V gene is TRBV5-6, the J gene TRBJ2-3, with 7 bases identical to TRBD1. The CDR3 contains 16 residues. Germline V CDR1 and CDR2: SGHDT, YYEEEE. V was clipped by 0 bases and J by 0 bases; unmatched bases: 4.

The J gene is TRBJ2-1, the V gene TRBV2; TRBD1 matches at 8 bases. J lost 6 bases, V lost 6 bases, and 10 bases had no gene match. CDR1 SNHLY and CDR2 FYNNEI come from the germline V gene. The CDR3 has 15 residues. The CDR3 protein is CASSGQGNIGNEQFF. The CDR3 DNA follows: TGTGCCAGCAGCGGACAGGGAAACATAGGCAATGAGCAGTTCTTC.

The chain recombines TRBV5-1 with TRBJ2-7, with no clear D. CDR3 length equals 15 residues. V was cut by 1 base and J by 3 bases, with 14 bases left in between. The germline CDR1 and CDR2 sequences are SGHRS and YFSETQ. DNA for the CDR3: TGCGCCAGCAGCTTGAGGGCTCAAACCCACTACGAGCAGTACTTC. As protein: CASSLRAQTHYEQYF.

CDR3 in amino acids: CASSARTGMPYEQYF. CDR3 DNA sequence: TGTGCCAGCAGCGCAAGGACAGGGATGCCCTACGAGCAGTACTTC. The chain employs TRBV16 and TRBJ2-7; 8 bases agree with TRBD1. V lost 5 bases to trimming and J lost 2 bases; unmatched junction nucleotides: 8. Looked up from germline, CDR1 is KGHSY and CDR2 is FQNENV. This CDR3 region has 15 residues. Drawing the rest from reference TRBV16 and TRBJ2-7, the complete variable domain is GEEVAQTPKHLVRGEGQKAKLYCAPIKGHSYVFWYQQVLKNEFKFLISFQNENVFDETGMPKERFSAKCLPNSPCSLEIQATKLEDSAVYFCASSARTGMPYEQYFGPGTRLTVT.

As regards this clone: Other DNA sequences in the same sample also yield this CDR3. V usage is TRBV13 and J usage is TRBJ2-7; 10 bases align to TRBD1. Germline loops: CDR1 PRHDT, CDR2 FYEKMQ (reference sequence). J was trimmed by 2 bases and V by 5 bases; bases with no gene match: 6. The CDR3 totals 15 residues. CDR3 in amino acids: CASSSRDRGPYEQYF. The CDR3 DNA reads TGTGCCAGCAGCAGCCGGGACAGGGGTCCCTACGAGCAGTACTTC.

V usage is TRBV6-5 and J usage is TRBJ2-4; 7 nucleotides align to TRBD1. J lost 10 bases, V lost 10 bases, and 7 bases had no gene match. CDR1 and CDR2 (germline): MNHEY, SVGAGI. The CDR3 length is 11 residues. The CDR3 loop is CATETGPIQYF. The CDR3 nucleotides read TGTGCCACCGAGACAGGGCCTATTCAGTACTTC.

This clone was found once. The chain couples TRBV6-5 to TRBJ2-5; 9 positions agree with TRBD2. Trimming at V came to 0 bases and at J to 4 bases, leaving 3 bases not matched to a gene. From germline, CDR1 is MNHEY and CDR2 SVGAGI. This CDR3 has 15 residues. The CDR3 loop reads CASSYSPSGIETQYF. DNA for the CDR3: TGTGCCAGCAGTTACTCCCCTAGCGGGATAGAGACCCAGTACTTC.

As to this clone: This specimen includes other DNA sequences encoding the same CDR3. J is TRBJ2-7 and V is TRBV29-1; perhaps TRBD1 as D (6 bases). V shed 2 bases and J shed 1 base, with 9 bases lying between them. Germline-derived CDR1 and CDR2 are SQVTM and ANQGSEA. This CDR3 is 13 amino acids long. The chain's CDR3 is CSVENRDSYEQYF. The CDR3 nucleotides read TGCAGCGTTGAAAACAGGGATTCCTACGAGCAGTACTTC.

The chain carries TRBV6-5 and TRBJ2-1, with 8 nucleotides matching TRBD2. Germline V gene lookup returns CDR1 MNHEY and CDR2 SVGAGI. The CDR3 is made up of 13 amino acids. Trimming cost V 5 bases and J 4 bases; bases outside gene matches: 1. CDR3 protein: CASSRGGYNEQFF. CDR3 in DNA: TGTGCCAGCAGTCGGGGGGGGTACAATGAGCAGTTCTTC.

The chain links TRBV12-5 to TRBJ1-1, with D uncertain. The length of the CDR3 is 18 residues. Germline assignment: CDR1 LGHNT and CDR2 FRNRAP. V shed 0 bases and J shed 3 bases, with 20 bases lying between them. The CDR3 protein is CASGLVLGRELGDTEAFF. In DNA form, the CDR3 reads TGTGCTAGTGGTTTGGTACTAGGGAGGGAGCTGGGCGACACTGAAGCTTTCTTT.

This chain connects TRBV28 to TRBJ2-5, with 11 bases aligning to TRBD1. Germline assignment: CDR1 MDHEN and CDR2 SYDVKM. The ends lost 6 bases at V and 4 bases at J; junction bases unmatched: 7. The CDR3 spans 15 residues. CDR3: CASRLGQGARETQYF. The CDR3 bases are TGTGCCAGCAGGCTCGGACAGGGGGCCAGAGAGACCCAGTACTTC.

The chain carries TRBV10-2 and TRBJ1-2; D not certain. The length of the CDR3 is 11 residues. From germline, CDR1 is WSHSY and CDR2 SAAADI. V dropped 2 bases and J dropped 8 bases, with 6 bases sitting between them. The CDR3 bases are TGCGCCAGCAGTGAGGGACGGGGCTACACCTTC. It is translated as CASSEGRGYTF.

A single count supports this clone. V gene TRBV4-1 combines with J gene TRBJ2-7; 7 bases match TRBD2. The ends lost 0 bases at V and 3 bases at J; junction bases unmatched: 5. This CDR3 is built from 15 residues. From germline, CDR1 is MGHRA and CDR2 YSYEKL. The CDR3 DNA is TGCGCCAGCAGCCAAGATCGCGGGACTATCTACGAGCAGTACTTC. Translating gives CASSQDRGTIYEQYF.